The 32 T cell receptor beta chains below were found in one sample sequenced in a study of blood T cells in healthy people across ages. Primed by a sample-barcoded 5' primer and a J-beta primer mix, a second PCR proceeded for about 7 to 12 cycles. TCRdb used MiXCR to reprocess the 5' RACE reads, holding one entry per CDR3 protein. The sample has 800,000 or so distinct CDR3 sequences, less than 80% seen once. Specimen: blood. Receptor source: a man aged 25-45 years in good health.

This clonotype was seen only a few times. J is TRBJ2-1 and V is TRBV4-3, with D possibly being TRBD1 (5 bases). V dropped 3 bases and J dropped 7 bases, with 13 bases sitting between them. The length of the CDR3 is 14 residues. CDR1 and CDR2 from the germline V gene are LGHNA and YSLEER. This chain's CDR3 is CASSHSRQGNEQFF. The CDR3 DNA is TGCGCCAGCAGCCACTCTCGGCAGGGTAATGAGCAGTTCTTC.

This chain connects TRBV18 to TRBJ2-7, with D maybe TRBD2 (5 bases). The CDR3 has 12 residues. CDR1 and CDR2 (germline): KGHSH, LQKENI. The V gene lost 4 bases and the J gene lost 4 bases, with 8 bases spanning the gap. DNA of the CDR3: TGTGCCAGCTCACGCCGGGAATACGAGCAGTACTTC. This encodes CASSRREYEQYF.

This clonotype was recorded many times. This chain joins TRBV3-1 and TRBJ1-5; D is possibly TRBD1 (6 bases). Trimming cost V 1 base and J 2 bases, with 9 bases left between them. Germline values: CDR1 LGHDT, CDR2 YNNKEL (reference sequence). This CDR3 spans 15 amino acids. For the CDR3, the DNA is TGTGCCAGCAGCCAAGGGGGGCGCGGCAATCAGCCCCAGCATTTT. Translating gives CASSQGGRGNQPQHF.

This clonotype showed up just a few times. This sequence joins TRBV10-3 and TRBJ2-3; TRBD2 matches at 11 bases. The junction had 3 bases not matched to a gene; V was cut back by 4 bases and J by 0 bases. Per the germline V gene, CDR1 is ENHRY and CDR2 is SYGVKD. The CDR3 runs 16 residues. The CDR3 DNA reads as TGTGCCATCAGTGTGGGGACTAGCGGCAGCACAGATACGCAGTATTTT. It is translated as CAISVGTSGSTDTQYF.

The chain combines TRBV7-9 with TRBJ2-2; D is unresolved. The CDR3 has 15 amino acids. The V and J ends lost 8 bases and 1 base respectively, with 14 bases between them. The germline CDR1 and CDR2 sequences are SEHNR and FQNEAQ (reference sequence). In DNA form, the CDR3 reads TGTGCCAGCTTTTATCTTCGCAGGAACACCGGGGAGCTGTTTTTT. Translation: CASFYLRRNTGELFF.

This chain joins TRBV4-3 and TRBJ2-4; perhaps TRBD1 as D (6 bases). In germline, CDR1 is LGHNA, CDR2 YSLEER. This CDR3 is 16 amino acids long. V was clipped by 0 bases and J by 6 bases, with 15 bases between them. The CDR3 DNA follows: TGCGCCAGCAGCCAAGATCGAGCAGGGGCCCCAAACATTCAGTACTTC. It is translated as CASSQDRAGAPNIQYF.

The rearrangement uses TRBV10-3 and TRBJ1-2; 8 nucleotides match TRBD1. This CDR3 is 15 amino acids long. The ends lost 6 bases at V and 1 base at J; junction bases unmatched: 7. The germline gives CDR1 ENHRY, CDR2 SYGVKD. In nucleotides, the CDR3 is TGTGCCATCAGAGAAACGACAGGGGTTAACTATGGCTACACCTTC. Amino acids: CAIRETTGVNYGYTF.

This chain uses TRBV2 with TRBJ2-7; TRBD2 agrees at 8 bases. Germline CDR1 SNHLY, CDR2 FYNNEI. The CDR3 runs 13 residues. The V gene end was trimmed by 9 bases and the J gene end by 0 bases; junction bases not matched to a gene: 4. Here the CDR3 reads CASQRGNSYEQYF. The CDR3 DNA sequence: TGTGCCAGTCAGCGGGGGAACTCCTACGAGCAGTACTTC.

The chain employs TRBV4-2 and TRBJ2-6; D gene ambiguous. The germline gives CDR1 LGHNA, CDR2 YNFKEQ. V was pared by 3 bases and J by 1 base, with 7 bases between. The CDR3 consists of 15 residues. This CDR3 is CASSQYRSGANVLTF. The CDR3 nucleotides read TGTGCCAGCAGCCAGTACCGGTCTGGGGCCAACGTCCTGACTTTC.

This clonotype turned up a few times. V gene TRBV28 combines with J gene TRBJ2-7; D is uncertain. Trimming removed 6 bases from V and 2 bases from J, with 17 bases in between. Germline-derived CDR1 and CDR2 are MDHEN and SYDVKM. The CDR3 totals 15 residues. CDR3: CASREVKTPPYEQYF. In nucleotides, the CDR3 is TGTGCCAGCAGGGAAGTAAAAACCCCCCCCTACGAGCAGTACTTC. Filled out from reference TRBV28 and TRBJ2-7, the complete variable domain reads DVKVTQSSRYLVKRTGEKVFLECVQDMDHENMFWYRQDPGLGLRLIYFSYDVKMKEKGDIPEGYSVSREKKERFSLILESASTNQTSMYLCASREVKTPPYEQYFGPGTRLTVT.

About this clonotype: Mismatch with germline at one junction end may stem from a read error. V usage is TRBV15 and J usage is TRBJ2-7; 8 bases line up with TRBD1. The CDR3 has 19 amino acids. CDR1 is LNHNV, CDR2 YYDKDF, per germline (reference sequence). CDR3 sequence (DNA): TGTACCACCAGCAGAACCCCACCCAGTGGACAGGGACACTCCTACGAGCAGTACTTC. It codes for CTTSRTPPSGQGHSYEQYF. Based on the CDR3 plus reference TRBV15 and TRBJ2-7, the full variable domain is DAMVIQNPRYQVTQFGKPVTLSCSQTLNHNVMYWYQQKSSQAPKLLFHYYDKDFNNEADTPDNFQSRRPNTSFCFLDIRSPGLGDTAMYLCTTSRTPPSGQGHSYEQYFGPGTRLTVT.

V and J are TRBV28 and TRBJ1-2, with 7 bases identical to TRBD1. Losses at the gene ends were 7 bases for V and 2 bases for J; bases not matched to a gene: 13. The length of the CDR3 is 16 residues. CDR1 is MDHEN and CDR2 is SYDVKM in the germline V gene. CDR3 sequence: CASNSGGQGVNYGYTF. Written as DNA, the CDR3 is TGTGCCAGCAACTCAGGGGGGCAGGGAGTAAACTATGGCTACACCTTC.

Written as DNA, the CDR3 is TGTGCCAGCAGGTCGGGGAACAATGAGCAGTTCTTC. Its translation is CASRSGNNEQFF. J is TRBJ2-1 and V is TRBV13, with a weak D call TRBD2 (5 bases). Looked up from germline, CDR1 is PRHDT and CDR2 is FYEKMQ (reference sequence). The germline V and J ends were trimmed by 6 bases and 5 bases, with 8 bases remaining between them. This CDR3 has 12 residues. Based on the CDR3 plus reference TRBV13 and TRBJ2-1, the full variable domain is AAGVIQSPRHLIKEKRETATLKCYPIPRHDTVYWYQQGPGQDPQFLISFYEKMQSDKGSIPDRFSAQQFSDYHSELNMSSLELGDSALYFCASRSGNNEQFFGPGTRLTVL.

This clonotype was picked up a small number of times. The chain has TRBV9 and TRBJ2-3; 9 nucleotides align to TRBD2. With 0 bases clipped from V and 3 bases from J, the junction kept 5 bases outside the gene matches. The germline V gene has CDR1 SGDLS and CDR2 YYNGEE. The CDR3 contains 16 residues. This CDR3 is CASSVEASGVTDTQYF. The CDR3 region has the DNA TGTGCCAGCAGCGTAGAGGCTAGCGGGGTGACAGATACGCAGTATTTT.

The CDR3 coding sequence is TGCGCCAGCAGCCCACTGACAGGGAATAATGAAAAACTGTTTTTT. Amino acid sequence: CASSPLTGNNEKLFF. The V call is TRBV4-3, the J call TRBJ1-4, with 7 bases identical to TRBD1. The CDR3 covers 15 residues. Germline V gene data show CDR1 as LGHNA and CDR2 as YSLEER. The trim removed 4 bases at V and 4 bases at J, leaving 6 bases unmatched.

The V and J genes are TRBV2 and TRBJ2-5, with TRBD2 as a possible D gene (6 bases). V was shortened by 4 bases and J by 0 bases, with 6 bases between the two germline ends. The CDR3 extends over 13 amino acids. Germline CDR1 SNHLY, CDR2 FYNNEI. The CDR3 loop reads CASSGDYQETQYF. CDR3 bases: TGTGCCAGCAGTGGGGACTACCAAGAGACCCAGTACTTC.

The chain carries TRBV7-2 and TRBJ2-1, with D uncertain. The ends were cut back, 3 bases at V and 9 bases at J, with 12 bases in the middle. This CDR3 is 13 amino acids long. Germline V gene sequence: CDR1 SGHTA, CDR2 FQGNSA. The CDR3 is CASSFMNEGEQFF. DNA for the CDR3: TGTGCCAGCAGCTTTATGAATGAAGGTGAGCAGTTCTTC.

This clonotype was detected many times. V usage is TRBV7-9 and J usage is TRBJ2-7; D gene ambiguous. Trimming pared 1 base from V and 3 bases from J, leaving 10 bases between. The CDR3 runs 14 residues. Germline V CDR1 and CDR2: SEHNR, FQNEAQ (reference sequence). CDR3 nucleotide sequence: TGTGCCAGCAGCTTAGAGGGCAACCGCTACGAGCAGTACTTC. Translating gives CASSLEGNRYEQYF.

V gene TRBV7-2 combines with J gene TRBJ2-5; D possibly corresponds to TRBD2 (6 bases). This CDR3 region has 14 residues. Trimming left V 2 bases short and J 3 bases short, with 10 bases between. Germline lookup yields CDR1 SGHTA and CDR2 FQGNSA. The CDR3 is CASSLSWGEETQYF. The DNA for the CDR3 is TGTGCCAGCAGCTTAAGTTGGGGGGAAGAGACCCAGTACTTC.

CDR3 loop: CSANPQRGGTKETQYF. DNA for the CDR3: TGCAGTGCGAACCCACAACGCGGGGGGACCAAAGAGACCCAGTACTTC. The chain is built from TRBV20-1 and TRBJ2-4; 8 bases match TRBD2. The J call may be wrong; the DNA end is better matched by TRBJ2-5. CDR1 and CDR2 from the germline V gene are DFQATT and SNEGSKA (reference sequence). The CDR3 is made up of 16 amino acids.

V usage is TRBV5-1 and J usage is TRBJ2-1, with D unclear. The V gene's germline CDR1 is SGHRS and CDR2 YFSETQ. The CDR3 is 16 residues long. Trimming took 3 bases from V and 3 from J, leaving 16 bases between them. CDR3 nucleotides: TGCGCCAGCAGCTACATCGGCGGATCAAACTACAATGAGCAGTTCTTC. Encoded protein: CASSYIGGSNYNEQFF. Variable domain in full (rest from reference TRBV5-1 and TRBJ2-1): KAGVTQTPRYLIKTRGQQVTLSCSPISGHRSVSWYQQTPGQGLQFLFEYFSETQRNKGNFPGRFSGRQFSNSRSEMNVSTLELGDSALYLCASSYIGGSNYNEQFFGPGTRLTVL.

The sample holds a few counts of this clonotype. The chain joins TRBV6-2 or TRBV6-3 to TRBJ2-5; D perhaps matches TRBD2 (5 bases). Looked up from germline, CDR1 is MNHEY and CDR2 is SVGEGT. The CDR3 has 18 amino acids. V gave up 0 bases and J gave up 5 bases, with 22 bases separating them. The CDR3 nucleotides read TGTGCCAGCAGTTACTCGGATCGAGGGTCTCCAAAGTCGGAGACCCAGTACTTC. Translated, it gives CASSYSDRGSPKSETQYF.

J is TRBJ2-5 and V is TRBV7-2, with 8 bases fitting TRBD1. Near its end, the DNA agrees better with TRBJ2-7, so the J call may be wrong. Germline-derived CDR1 and CDR2 are SGHTA and FQGNSA. The CDR3 runs to 13 residues. The CDR3 coding sequence is TGTGCCAGCTTAACAGGGGGTACCTACGAGCAGTACTTC. Its translation is CASLTGGTYEQYF.

The rearrangement joins TRBV6-5 to TRBJ2-7; D not certain. V lost 0 bases to trimming and J lost 1 base, with 4 bases between them. The CDR3 length is 13 residues. Per germline, CDR1 MNHEY and CDR2 SVGAGI. The CDR3 region is CASSYSGSYEQYF. The DNA of the CDR3 is TGTGCCAGCAGTTACTCGGGTTCCTACGAGCAGTACTTC.

The chain uses TRBV6-2 or TRBV6-3 and TRBJ1-1; D is undetermined. Per the germline V gene, CDR1 is MNHEY and CDR2 is SVGEGT. Trimming left V 6 bases short and J 5 bases short, with 16 bases between. This CDR3 region has 14 residues. The CDR3 loop reads CASSPVLFRTEAFF. The DNA for the CDR3 is TGTGCCAGCAGCCCGGTTTTATTTCGAACTGAAGCTTTCTTT.

The rearrangement uses TRBV28 and TRBJ1-5, with D maybe TRBD1 (5 bases). The germline V gene has CDR1 MDHEN and CDR2 SYDVKM. The CDR3 consists of 15 residues. V lost 7 bases to trimming and J lost 4 bases, with 17 bases between them. CDR3 nucleotide sequence: TGTGCCAGCAATTCCCACCGGGACCCTAATCAGCCCCAGCATTTT. Protein: CASNSHRDPNQPQHF.

The J gene is TRBJ2-7, the V gene TRBV10-3; TRBD1 might be the D (6 bases). The end of the DNA aligns better with TRBJ2-4, so the J call may be wrong. This CDR3 contains 13 residues. Per the germline V gene, CDR1 is ENHRY and CDR2 is SYGVKD. CDR3 loop: CAISEVVGGIQYF. In nucleotides, the CDR3 is TGTGCCATCAGTGAGGTCGTAGGGGGCATTCAGTACTTC.

V and J are TRBV9 and TRBJ2-5; TRBD2 is a possible D gene (6 bases). The J call may be mistaken, given a closer DNA end match to TRBJ2-7. The germline CDR1 and CDR2 sequences are SGDLS and YYNGEE. The CDR3 sequence is 16 residues long. The CDR3 here is CASSVEEVGGAYEQYF. The CDR3 DNA is TGTGCCAGCAGCGTAGAGGAAGTCGGGGGTGCCTACGAGCAGTACTTC.

The sample holds one count of this clonotype. This chain joins TRBV20-1 and TRBJ1-1; tentative D call: TRBD1 (5 bases). CDR3 size: 12 residues. Germline V gene data show CDR1 as DFQATT and CDR2 as SNEGSKA (reference sequence). V lost 3 bases to trimming and J lost 4 bases, with 9 bases between them. The CDR3 protein is CSASTRATEAFF. CDR3 nucleotides: TGCAGTGCTAGTACCAGGGCCACTGAAGCTTTCTTT.

The rearrangement links TRBV10-3 to TRBJ2-1; 8 positions match TRBD1. Trimming removed 5 bases from V and 5 bases from J; junction bases left unmatched: 8. Per germline, CDR1 ENHRY and CDR2 SYGVKD. The CDR3 extends over 15 amino acids. This CDR3 is CAISTDRELNNEQFF. As DNA, the CDR3 is TGTGCCATCAGTACGGACAGGGAACTCAACAATGAGCAGTTCTTC.

The chain recombines TRBV28 with TRBJ1-2; no firm D call. This CDR3 is 13 amino acids long. Trimming took 3 bases from V and 4 from J, leaving 9 bases between them. CDR1 is MDHEN and CDR2 is SYDVKM in the germline V gene. This CDR3 is CASSFGSTYGYTF. DNA for the CDR3: TGTGCCAGCAGTTTCGGATCGACCTATGGCTACACCTTC.

The chain recombines TRBV6-2 or TRBV6-3 with TRBJ2-3; 8 positions match TRBD1. The CDR3 runs 17 residues. The ends lost 3 bases at V and 6 bases at J; junction bases unmatched: 14. From germline, CDR1 is MNHEY and CDR2 SVGEGT. The CDR3, as DNA: TGTGCCAGCAGTTATCCTCAGGGGGCAACCCCGCGGGATACGCAGTATTTT. It encodes CASSYPQGATPRDTQYF.